The 29 T cell receptor beta chains listed next were all sequenced from one sample in a study of OX40 agonist ivuxolimab in advanced cancers. Generated by immunoSEQ multiplex PCR, the TCRdb table keeps only in-frame clones and is missing some. Of around 70,000 clones in the sample, approximately 85% were seen once. This specimen consisted of CD4+ or CD8+ T cells sorted from blood, obtained in a trial of the OX40 agonist ivuxolimab. These receptors all stem from an adult with an advanced solid tumor such as melanoma, head and neck, liver or kidney cancer.

The V gene is TRBV28, the J gene TRBJ1-2, with TRBD1 as a possible D gene (6 bases). V lost 6 bases and J lost 8, with 16 bases in between. Germline V gives CDR1 MDHEN, CDR2 SYDVKM. The CDR3 consists of 13 residues. DNA of the CDR3: TGTGCCAGCAGCGTTGCGGGGGCGTGGGGCTACACCTTC. Amino acids: CASSVAGAWGYTF.

This chain joins TRBV5-8 and TRBJ1-5; 10 bases agree with TRBD1. CDR1 and CDR2 from the germline V gene are SGHTS and YDEGEE. The CDR3 totals 15 residues. V gave up 0 bases and J gave up 9 bases; unmatched junction bases: 6. CDR3 coding DNA: TGTGCCAGCAGCTTGGAGACAGGGGGCGATCCGCCCCAGCATTTT. Amino acids: CASSLETGGDPPQHF.

The chain employs TRBV9 and TRBJ1-3; D is unresolved. CDR1 and CDR2 (germline): SGDLS, YYNGEE. Trimming removed 0 bases from V and 0 bases from J, with 10 bases in between. The CDR3 totals 16 residues. CDR3 sequence (DNA): TGTGCCAGCAGCGTAGGACGGACGAGCTCTGGAAACACCATATATTTT. Its protein product is CASSVGRTSSGNTIYF. The complete variable domain, with remaining parts taken from reference TRBV9 and TRBJ1-3, reads DSGVTQTPKHLITATGQRVTLRCSPRSGDLSVYWYQQSLDQGLQFLIQYYNGEERAKGNILERFSAQQFPDLHSELNLSSLELGDSALYFCASSVGRTSSGNTIYFGEGSWLTVV.

This rearrangement joins TRBV10-3 to TRBJ2-6, with 7 nucleotides matching TRBD1. V gave up 3 bases and J gave up 1 base; unmatched junction bases: 9. The CDR3 spans 18 residues. Germline V gene data show CDR1 as ENHRY and CDR2 as SYGVKD. CDR3 coding DNA: TGTGCCATCAGTGAAGGGGCAGGGGGTAATTCTGGGGCCAACGTCCTGACTTTC. Its protein is CAISEGAGGNSGANVLTF.

V and J are TRBV19 and TRBJ2-5; 10 nucleotides agree with TRBD2. The V segment lost 1 base and the J segment 5 bases; nucleotides outside the gene matches: 1. This CDR3 is 14 amino acids long. The germline V gene encodes CDR1 LNHDA and CDR2 SQIVND (reference sequence). DNA for the CDR3: TGTGCCAGTAGTATAGTTAGCGGGGGGGAGACCCAGTACTTC. Encoded protein: CASSIVSGGETQYF. Filled out from reference TRBV19 and TRBJ2-5, the complete variable domain reads DGGITQSPKYLFRKEGQNVTLSCEQNLNHDAMYWYRQDPGQGLRLIYYSQIVNDFQKGDIAEGYSVSREKKESFPLTVTSAQKNPTAFYLCASSIVSGGETQYFGPGTRLLVL.

The CDR3 DNA sequence: TGTGCCAGCAGCCAAGGACAGGGGGCGCCCCACGAGCAGTACTTC. Its translation is CASSQGQGAPHEQYF. The chain combines TRBV4-2 with TRBJ2-7, with 10 bases that match TRBD1. The CDR3 spans 15 residues. J gave up 5 bases and V 1 base, and 5 bases lay outside the gene matches. Germline loops: CDR1 LGHNA, CDR2 YNFKEQ.

The chain employs TRBV6-1 and TRBJ2-2; 9 nucleotides align to TRBD1. Germline CDR1 is MNHNS and CDR2 is SASEGT. Trimming took 6 bases from V and 7 from J; bases not matched to a gene: 6. The CDR3 spans 14 residues. As DNA, the CDR3 is TGTGCCAGCAGGACAGGGGGGGGAGTCGGGGAGCTGTTTTTT. Amino acid sequence: CASRTGGGVGELFF.

The V and J genes are TRBV18 and TRBJ1-2; a possible D gene is TRBD1 (5 bases). The germline V gene encodes CDR1 KGHSH and CDR2 LQKENI. V was shortened by 4 bases and J by 8 bases, with 17 bases between the two germline ends. The CDR3 sequence is 14 residues long. The CDR3 sequence is CASSRGPNDGGYTF. The CDR3 coding sequence is TGTGCCAGCTCACGGGGACCTAATGATGGCGGCTACACCTTC. Complete variable domain (other parts from reference TRBV18 and TRBJ1-2): NAGVMQNPRHLVRRRGQEARLRCSPMKGHSHVYWYRQLPEEGLKFMVYLQKENIIDESGMPKERFSAEFPKEGPSILRIQQVVRGDSAAYFCASSRGPNDGGYTFGSGTRLTVV.

A single count supports this clone. The chain combines TRBV7-9 with TRBJ1-2; D ambiguous. The CDR3 has 14 residues. V was pared by 1 base and J by 0 bases, with 6 bases between. The germline V gene has CDR1 SEHNR and CDR2 FQNEAQ (reference sequence). For the CDR3, the DNA is TGTGCCAGCAGCTTAGAGCCCTCTAACTATGGCTACACCTTC. Translation gives CASSLEPSNYGYTF. Full variable domain (missing parts from reference TRBV7-9 and TRBJ1-2): DTGVSQNPRHKITKRGQNVTFRCDPISEHNRLYWYRQTLGQGPEFLTYFQNEAQLEKSRLLSDRFSAERPKGSFSTLEIQRTEQGDSAMYLCASSLEPSNYGYTFGSGTRLTVV.

The chain links TRBV10-3 to TRBJ2-1; 7 positions agree with TRBD2. CDR1 ENHRY and CDR2 SYGVKD come from the germline V gene. V trimming: 4 bases; J trimming: 5 bases; junction bases outside the gene matches: 8. There are 15 residues in the CDR3. The CDR3 DNA reads TGTGCCATCAGTGCTAGGGCTAGCGGAAACAATGAGCAGTTCTTC. Translated, it gives CAISARASGNNEQFF.

The chain couples TRBV16 to TRBJ2-1; the D gene is possibly TRBD1 (5 bases). In germline, CDR1 is KGHSY, CDR2 FQNENV. Trimming removed 2 bases at V and 6 bases at J, with 5 bases between. The CDR3 consists of 12 residues. CDR3 protein: CASSQQGNEQFF. CDR3 nucleotides: TGTGCCAGCAGCCAACAGGGCAATGAGCAGTTCTTC.

V usage is TRBV6-5 and J usage is TRBJ1-1; no clear D gene. CDR3 length: 13 amino acids. Germline V gene sequence: CDR1 MNHEY, CDR2 SVGAGI. V was pared by 8 bases and J by 2 bases, with 12 bases between. The CDR3: CASLDGRNTEAFF. The CDR3 DNA sequence: TGTGCCAGCCTGGACGGGCGTAACACTGAAGCTTTCTTT.

This sequence joins TRBV6-4 and TRBJ1-2; 8 nucleotides agree with TRBD1. The germline V gene encodes CDR1 MRHNA and CDR2 SNTAGT. This CDR3 is built from 15 residues. V shed 5 bases, J shed 4 bases, and the junction held 9 bases outside the gene matches. The CDR3 DNA is TGTGCCAGCAGTAACACAGGGGGTAAGGGCTATGGCTACACCTTC. Amino acids: CASSNTGGKGYGYTF.

This clone is a singleton in its sample. This rearrangement joins TRBV10-2 to TRBJ1-3, with D possibly being TRBD1 (5 bases). Germline V gene sequence: CDR1 WSHSY, CDR2 SAAADI. The CDR3 is 15 amino acids. With 7 bases removed from V and 2 bases from J, the gap between germline ends came to 15 bases. Here the CDR3 reads CASTPSGAAGNTIYF. CDR3 bases: TGCGCCAGCACCCCCAGCGGGGCGGCTGGAAACACCATATATTTT.

The V gene is TRBV27, the J gene TRBJ2-3; D is unresolved. This CDR3 is 16 amino acids long. Germline assignment: CDR1 MNHEY and CDR2 SMNVEV (reference sequence). V lost 1 base to trimming and J lost 1 base, with 12 bases between them. The CDR3: CASSLFSGRGTDTQYF. The DNA for the CDR3 is TGTGCCAGCAGTTTATTTTCTGGAAGGGGCACAGATACGCAGTATTTT.

This chain links TRBV6-1 with TRBJ1-1; the match to TRBD1 covers 10 bases. V gave up 7 bases and J gave up 3 bases; unmatched junction bases: 5. This CDR3 spans 14 amino acids. Looked up from germline, CDR1 is MNHNS and CDR2 is SASEGT. The CDR3: CASIRDRGYTEAFF. Written as DNA, the CDR3 is TGTGCCAGCATCCGGGACAGGGGATACACTGAAGCTTTCTTT.

V is TRBV5-1 and J is TRBJ2-6; D uncertain. CDR1 is SGHRS and CDR2 is YFSETQ in the germline V gene. There are 16 residues in the CDR3. V lost 0 bases and J lost 0, with 7 bases in between. As DNA, the CDR3 is TGCGCCAGCAGCTTGGTGTCGGGCTCTGGGGCCAACGTCCTGACTTTC. Translation: CASSLVSGSGANVLTF.

A note on this clone: At the DNA level, this CDR3 is encoded by other sequences in the same sample as well. The CDR3 is CASSLGGGRDGYTF. The CDR3 nucleotides are TGTGCCAGCAGCTTGGGAGGGGGGCGGGATGGCTACACCTTC. The rearrangement links TRBV5-6 to TRBJ1-2; possible D gene TRBD1, 6 bases. The V gene lost 0 bases and the J gene lost 6 bases, with 12 bases spanning the gap. The CDR3 spans 14 residues. Germline V lookup: CDR1 SGHDT, CDR2 YYEEEE.

The V call is TRBV9, the J call TRBJ1-3; possible D gene TRBD1, 5 bases. The CDR3 is made up of 15 amino acids. V was pared by 0 bases and J by 4 bases, with 11 bases between. CDR1 SGDLS and CDR2 YYNGEE come from the germline V gene. The CDR3 is CASSVDGARGNTIYF. The CDR3 nucleotides are TGTGCCAGCAGCGTAGATGGGGCGCGAGGAAACACCATATATTTT. The full variable domain, with the rest looked up from reference TRBV9 and TRBJ1-3, is DSGVTQTPKHLITATGQRVTLRCSPRSGDLSVYWYQQSLDQGLQFLIQYYNGEERAKGNILERFSAQQFPDLHSELNLSSLELGDSALYFCASSVDGARGNTIYFGEGSWLTVV.

The chain joins TRBV5-1 to TRBJ2-1, with no clear D. The CDR3 loop spans 15 amino acids. The germline V and J ends were trimmed by 4 bases and 1 base, with 12 bases remaining between them. Germline values: CDR1 SGHRS, CDR2 YFSETQ. CDR3 sequence reads: CASSPSGSSYNEQFF. The CDR3 coding sequence is TGCGCCAGCAGCCCCAGTGGGTCTTCCTACAATGAGCAGTTCTTC.

The chain recombines TRBV29-1 with TRBJ1-1; D unclear. The CDR3 totals 10 residues. V lost 7 bases to trimming and J lost 11 bases, with 14 bases between them. CDR1 SQVTM and CDR2 ANQGSEA come from the germline V gene. CDR3: CSGGGRGAFF. Written as DNA, the CDR3 is TGCAGCGGTGGCGGTCGGGGTGCTTTCTTT.

The rearrangement uses TRBV15 and TRBJ1-3; 10 bases match TRBD1. CDR1 is LNHNV, CDR2 YYDKDF, per germline (reference sequence). V trimming: 1 base; J trimming: 0 bases; junction bases outside the gene matches: 0. The CDR3 is 16 residues long. CDR3 in amino acids: CATSRGDRGSGNTIYF. CDR3 DNA: TGTGCCACCAGCAGAGGGGACAGGGGCTCTGGAAACACCATATATTTT. The whole variable domain, filled in from reference TRBV15 and TRBJ1-3, reads DAMVIQNPRYQVTQFGKPVTLSCSQTLNHNVMYWYQQKSSQAPKLLFHYYDKDFNNEADTPDNFQSRRPNTSFCFLDIRSPGLGDTAMYLCATSRGDRGSGNTIYFGEGSWLTVV.

A single count supports this clone. The chain joins TRBV15 to TRBJ1-1, with 8 bases aligning to TRBD1. After removal of 5 bases from V and 0 bases from J, the junction contained 5 bases not matched to a gene. Per germline, CDR1 LNHNV and CDR2 YYDKDF (reference sequence). This CDR3 region has 15 residues. The CDR3 nucleotides read TGTGCCACCAGCTTTCGACAGGGGATGAACACTGAAGCTTTCTTT. Translating it yields CATSFRQGMNTEAFF.

The V call is TRBV7-8, the J call TRBJ2-5, with TRBD1 matching over 10 bases. Losses at the gene ends were 5 bases for V and 5 bases for J; bases not matched to a gene: 8. Germline lookup yields CDR1 SGHVS and CDR2 FQNEAQ. CDR3 length equals 15 residues. CDR3 amino acids: CASSPRQGARETQYF. Written as DNA, the CDR3 is TGTGCCAGCAGCCCCCGACAGGGGGCGCGGGAGACCCAGTACTTC.

The chain is built from TRBV28 and TRBJ1-1, with 8 nucleotides matching TRBD1. The ends lost 3 bases at V and 5 bases at J; junction bases unmatched: 11. CDR1 is MDHEN and CDR2 is SYDVKM in the germline V gene. The CDR3 runs to 16 residues. The CDR3 bases are TGTGCCAGCAGTTTGTCGCAGGGGGCGAGTAAAACTGAAGCTTTCTTT. Its protein product is CASSLSQGASKTEAFF.

This clone was detected only a few times. The chain is built from TRBV27 and TRBJ1-6, with a possible D match to TRBD1 (6 bases). Germline CDR1 is MNHEY and CDR2 is SMNVEV (reference sequence). V lost 5 bases, J lost 7 bases, and 15 bases lay in between. CDR3 length: 15 residues. The CDR3 region is CASSLQGPWNSPLHF. CDR3 nucleotides: TGTGCCAGCAGTCTACAGGGTCCGTGGAATTCACCCCTCCACTTT.

J is TRBJ2-3 and V is TRBV29-1; D tentatively fits TRBD1 or TRBD2 (6 bases each). The CDR3 is made up of 15 amino acids. The V and J ends lost 6 bases and 1 base respectively, with 17 bases between them. The germline V gene encodes CDR1 SQVTM and CDR2 ANQGSEA. The CDR3 DNA is TGCAGCGTAAGCAAGGGTGGGGGGCGCACAGATACGCAGTATTTT. This codes for CSVSKGGGRTDTQYF.

This clone was detected a few times. The chain couples TRBV9 to TRBJ2-3, with 8 bases matching TRBD2. The V gene end was trimmed by 5 bases and the J gene end by 2 bases; junction bases not matched to a gene: 7. This CDR3 region has 15 residues. CDR1 and CDR2 (germline): SGDLS, YYNGEE. The CDR3 sequence: CASSRAGASTDTQYF. As DNA, the CDR3 is TGTGCCAGCAGTCGAGCGGGGGCCTCCACAGATACGCAGTATTTT.

The chain links TRBV10-3 to TRBJ1-1, with TRBD1 identical over 8 bases. The germline V gene encodes CDR1 ENHRY and CDR2 SYGVKD. V was clipped by 11 bases and J by 4 bases; unmatched bases: 9. This CDR3 has 13 residues. The CDR3 DNA follows: TGTGCCGCCGGACAGGGCACTCTCACTGAAGCTTTCTTT. This sequence encodes CAAGQGTLTEAFF.